Listed below are T cell receptor beta chains from one sample, sequenced in a study of blood T cell repertoires in COVID-19. TCRdb's copy holds only in-frame clones and misses some; the assay was immunoSEQ multiplex PCR. Here the sample spans around 380,000 clones, approximately 87% being singletons. Sequencing used PBMCs or T cells enriched from blood (not recorded which). Receptors were obtained from a man between 25 and 39 years old who had recovered from COVID-19. Each CDR3 is given with its conserved first and last residue. The D gene is left open where the match is weak. Clone size is given for some rows only: seen once, a few or many times, or a class if the clone is expanded.

j_call: TRBJ2-7
clone_size: few
v_call: TRBV30
d_call: TRBD1
cdr3_nt: TGTGCCTGGAGGGAAGGACAGGGGCTGGGAGAGCAGTACTTC
cdr3_aa: CAWREGQGLGEQYF

j_call: TRBJ1-5
clone_size: -
v_call: TRBV7-8
d_call: TRBD1
cdr3_nt: TGTGCCAGCAGTCGGGACAGCAACAACGTGCCCCAGCATTTT
cdr3_aa: CASSRDSNNVPQHF

j_call: TRBJ2-2
clone_size: -
v_call: TRBV11-2
d_call: -
cdr3_nt: TGTGCCAGCAGCTTAGATCTCGGCCCCCCAGGGAACACCGGGGAGCTGTTTTTT
cdr3_aa: CASSLDLGPPGNTGELFF

j_call: TRBJ1-6
clone_size: -
v_call: TRBV5-1
d_call: -
cdr3_nt: TGCGCCAGCAAGGCGTCAGGGGACTATAATTCACCCCTCCACTTT
cdr3_aa: CASKASGDYNSPLHF

j_call: TRBJ1-4
clone_size: once
v_call: TRBV4-2
d_call: TRBD1
cdr3_nt: TGTGCCAGCAGCTACCGGGACAGTCGAAATGAAAAACTGTTTTTT
cdr3_aa: CASSYRDSRNEKLFF

j_call: TRBJ2-2
clone_size: -
v_call: TRBV5-1
d_call: -
cdr3_nt: TGCGCCAGCAGCTCTACCAACACCGGGGAGCTGTTTTTT
cdr3_aa: CASSSTNTGELFF

j_call: TRBJ2-1
clone_size: -
v_call: TRBV2
d_call: TRBD1
cdr3_nt: TGTGCCAGCAGGGGACAGTACTCCTACAATGAGCAGTTCTTC
cdr3_aa: CASRGQYSYNEQFF

j_call: TRBJ2-5
clone_size: -
v_call: TRBV9
d_call: -
cdr3_nt: TGTGCCAGCAGCGTAGCTGCAGGGGCGAGGCAAGAGACCCAGTACTTC
cdr3_aa: CASSVAAGARQETQYF

j_call: TRBJ2-7
clone_size: -
v_call: TRBV15
d_call: TRBD1
cdr3_nt: TGTGCCACAAGCGGACAGGCTTCCTACGAGCAGTACTTC
cdr3_aa: CATSGQASYEQYF

j_call: TRBJ2-7
clone_size: -
v_call: TRBV4-1
d_call: -
cdr3_nt: TGCGCCAGCAGCCAAAAGCCGACAGCCGGTTCAGTCTACGAGCAGTACTTC
cdr3_aa: CASSQKPTAGSVYEQYF

j_call: TRBJ1-1
clone_size: -
v_call: TRBV6-5
d_call: -
cdr3_nt: TGTGCCAGCAGAACCGGGGACACTGAAGCTTTCTTT
cdr3_aa: CASRTGDTEAFF

j_call: TRBJ2-3
clone_size: -
v_call: TRBV4-3
d_call: -
cdr3_nt: TGCGCCAGCAGCCAAGGTCCGAGAGGGTTTGCAGATACGCAGTATTTT
cdr3_aa: CASSQGPRGFADTQYF

j_call: TRBJ2-4
clone_size: -
v_call: TRBV7-9
d_call: -
cdr3_nt: TGTGCCAGCAGCTTAGGACAGTTTCAGTACTTC
cdr3_aa: CASSLGQFQYF

j_call: TRBJ2-2
clone_size: -
v_call: TRBV7-9
d_call: -
cdr3_nt: TGTGCCAGCAGTCCCAAGGACTCCAACACCGGGGAGCTGTTTTTT
cdr3_aa: CASSPKDSNTGELFF

j_call: TRBJ2-1
clone_size: -
v_call: TRBV7-3
d_call: TRBD2
cdr3_nt: TGTGCCAGCAGCCCCAATGGGGGGGGTGGCAATGAGTGGTTCTTC
cdr3_aa: CASSPNGGGGNEWFF

j_call: TRBJ2-1
clone_size: -
v_call: TRBV5-1
d_call: TRBD2
cdr3_nt: TGCGCCAGCAGCTCGCAAGTCCCGGGACTAGCGGGGGTCTACAATGAGCAGTTCTTC
cdr3_aa: CASSSQVPGLAGVYNEQFF

j_call: TRBJ2-4
clone_size: -
v_call: TRBV5-4
d_call: TRBD1
cdr3_nt: TGTGCCAGCAGCGCGGGACAGGGCAAAAACATTCAGTACTTC
cdr3_aa: CASSAGQGKNIQYF

j_call: TRBJ2-3
clone_size: -
v_call: TRBV29-1
d_call: -
cdr3_nt: TGCAGCGACCAGAGGCGGGGAACGGATACGCAGTATTTT
cdr3_aa: CSDQRRGTDTQYF

j_call: TRBJ1-2
clone_size: -
v_call: TRBV19
d_call: TRBD1
cdr3_nt: TGTGCCAGTAGTACTGGGACAGGGTTTGGCTACACCTTC
cdr3_aa: CASSTGTGFGYTF

j_call: TRBJ2-1
clone_size: -
v_call: TRBV27
d_call: -
cdr3_nt: TGTGCCAGCAGTTTATTCAGACTTCACAATGAGCAGTTCTTC
cdr3_aa: CASSLFRLHNEQFF

j_call: TRBJ2-5
clone_size: -
v_call: TRBV11-2
d_call: -
cdr3_nt: TGTGCCAGCAGCTTGGGGAGCCCCGGAGAGACCCAGTACTTC
cdr3_aa: CASSLGSPGETQYF

j_call: TRBJ2-1
clone_size: -
v_call: TRBV5-6
d_call: -
cdr3_nt: TGTGCCAGCAGCTTTGGTCAGGGATCCTACAATGAGCAGTTCTTC
cdr3_aa: CASSFGQGSYNEQFF

j_call: TRBJ1-1
clone_size: -
v_call: TRBV5-1
d_call: -
cdr3_nt: TGCGCCAGCAGCTTGGGGGCGCCGAACACTGAAGCTTTCTTT
cdr3_aa: CASSLGAPNTEAFF

j_call: TRBJ1-1
clone_size: once
v_call: TRBV5-1
d_call: -
cdr3_nt: TGCGCCAGCAGCCCGGAGGGCATAACTGAAGCTTTCTTT
cdr3_aa: CASSPEGITEAFF

j_call: TRBJ1-1
clone_size: -
v_call: TRBV12-3/TRBV12-4
d_call: -
cdr3_nt: TGTGCCAGCAGTTTTTACTACAACACTGAAGCTTTCTTT
cdr3_aa: CASSFYYNTEAFF

j_call: TRBJ1-2
clone_size: -
v_call: TRBV20-1
d_call: -
cdr3_nt: TGCAGTGCTAGAGGGGCCTCAGGCTACACCTTC
cdr3_aa: CSARGASGYTF

j_call: TRBJ2-5
clone_size: -
v_call: TRBV5-1
d_call: TRBD2
cdr3_nt: TGCGCCAGCAGCATGGCGGGGGAAGAGACCCAGTACTTC
cdr3_aa: CASSMAGEETQYF

j_call: TRBJ2-2
clone_size: -
v_call: TRBV6-5
d_call: TRBD2
cdr3_nt: TGTGCCAGCAGCCACGGGGGGAACGGGGAGCTGTTTTTT
cdr3_aa: CASSHGGNGELFF

j_call: TRBJ1-2
clone_size: -
v_call: TRBV15
d_call: -
cdr3_nt: TGTGCCACCAGCAGAATGGACAGCGCCTATGGCTACACCTTC
cdr3_aa: CATSRMDSAYGYTF

j_call: TRBJ1-6
clone_size: -
v_call: TRBV18
d_call: -
cdr3_nt: TGTGCCAGCTCTCAATCCCAGGGTCAGAATTCACCCCTCCACTTT
cdr3_aa: CASSQSQGQNSPLHF

j_call: TRBJ1-3
clone_size: -
v_call: TRBV19
d_call: -
cdr3_nt: TGTGCCAGTAGTATCCAGGGAAGGGGCTCTGGAAACACCATATATTTT
cdr3_aa: CASSIQGRGSGNTIYF

j_call: TRBJ2-7
clone_size: -
v_call: TRBV30
d_call: TRBD1
cdr3_nt: TGTGCCTGGAACAGGGGGGCCTACGAGCAGTACTTC
cdr3_aa: CAWNRGAYEQYF

j_call: TRBJ1-2
clone_size: -
v_call: TRBV10-3
d_call: TRBD1
cdr3_nt: TGTGCCATCAGCCAGGGGGATGGCTACACCTTC
cdr3_aa: CAISQGDGYTF

j_call: TRBJ2-3
clone_size: once
v_call: TRBV7-3
d_call: -
cdr3_nt: TGTGCCAGCAGCCCCGGGGGTCGCACAGATACGCAGTATTTT
cdr3_aa: CASSPGGRTDTQYF

j_call: TRBJ1-6
clone_size: -
v_call: TRBV7-6
d_call: TRBD1
cdr3_nt: TGTGCCAGCAGCTTAGCGGACAAGGGACAGGGGTTACAGTCACCCCTCCACTTT
cdr3_aa: CASSLADKGQGLQSPLHF

j_call: TRBJ1-4
clone_size: -
v_call: TRBV18
d_call: TRBD1
cdr3_nt: TGTGCCAGCTCACCTGGACAGGGAAGTGAAAAACTGTTTTTT
cdr3_aa: CASSPGQGSEKLFF

j_call: TRBJ2-1
clone_size: once
v_call: TRBV6-1
d_call: -
cdr3_nt: TGTGCCAGCAGTGAGCGGGACGACTACAATGAGCAGTTCTTC
cdr3_aa: CASSERDDYNEQFF

j_call: TRBJ1-5
clone_size: once
v_call: TRBV19
d_call: -
cdr3_nt: TGTGCCACTACCCTGGGGACACAGAGCAATCAGCCCCAGCATTTT
cdr3_aa: CATTLGTQSNQPQHF

j_call: TRBJ1-5
clone_size: once
v_call: TRBV5-1
d_call: -
cdr3_nt: TGCGCCAGCAGCTTGGGGCAAAGTAGCAATCAGCCCCAGCATTTT
cdr3_aa: CASSLGQSSNQPQHF

j_call: TRBJ1-2
clone_size: -
v_call: TRBV19
d_call: -
cdr3_nt: TGTGCCAGTAGTATAGGTGGCAGGGCGGACTATGGCTACACCTTC
cdr3_aa: CASSIGGRADYGYTF

j_call: TRBJ2-3
clone_size: -
v_call: TRBV4-1
d_call: -
cdr3_nt: TGCGCCAGCAGCCAACCGGACTACACAGATACGCAGTATTTT
cdr3_aa: CASSQPDYTDTQYF

j_call: TRBJ1-1
clone_size: -
v_call: TRBV7-9
d_call: -
cdr3_nt: TGTGCCAGCAGCGGGGCGGGATCCACTGAAGCTTTCTTT
cdr3_aa: CASSGAGSTEAFF

j_call: TRBJ2-1
clone_size: -
v_call: TRBV3-1/TRBV3-2
d_call: TRBD1
cdr3_nt: TGTGCCAGCAGCTGGACAGGGGAAAATGAGCAGTTCTTC
cdr3_aa: CASSWTGENEQFF

j_call: TRBJ1-2
clone_size: -
v_call: TRBV29-1
d_call: -
cdr3_nt: TGCAGCGTTTTGCCCTTTGAGACAGAGGTCAACTATGGCTACACCTTC
cdr3_aa: CSVLPFETEVNYGYTF

j_call: TRBJ1-2
clone_size: -
v_call: TRBV23-1
d_call: -
cdr3_nt: TGCGCCAGCAGTACGAGGGGGTTTGGCTACACCTTC
cdr3_aa: CASSTRGFGYTF

j_call: TRBJ1-5
clone_size: -
v_call: TRBV2
d_call: TRBD1
cdr3_nt: TGTGCCAGCAACGTCCCGGGACAGGGATCTAGCAATCAGCCCCAGCATTTT
cdr3_aa: CASNVPGQGSSNQPQHF

j_call: TRBJ1-2
clone_size: -
v_call: TRBV12-3/TRBV12-4
d_call: -
cdr3_nt: TGTGCCAGCAGTGGACAACGAGACTATGGCTACACCTTC
cdr3_aa: CASSGQRDYGYTF

j_call: TRBJ1-1
clone_size: -
v_call: TRBV5-1
d_call: TRBD1
cdr3_nt: TGCGCCAGCAGCTTGGGGGACAGTCTGGGTGAAGCTTTCTTT
cdr3_aa: CASSLGDSLGEAFF

j_call: TRBJ2-7
clone_size: -
v_call: TRBV7-2
d_call: -
cdr3_nt: TGTGCCAGCAGCTTAAGTCGCAGCGCCTACGAGCAGTACTTC
cdr3_aa: CASSLSRSAYEQYF

j_call: TRBJ1-5
clone_size: -
v_call: TRBV6-5
d_call: -
cdr3_nt: TGTGCCAGCAGCCACGGGGTAAATCAGCCCCAGCATTTT
cdr3_aa: CASSHGVNQPQHF

j_call: TRBJ1-4
clone_size: -
v_call: TRBV5-1
d_call: TRBD1
cdr3_nt: TGCGCCAGCAGCTTGGTCGAGGGGGCATATGAAAAACTGTTTTTT
cdr3_aa: CASSLVEGAYEKLFF

j_call: TRBJ1-3
clone_size: once
v_call: TRBV4-2
d_call: -
cdr3_nt: TGTGCCAGCAGCCGAGACTCAGACAGATCTGGAAACACCATATATTTT
cdr3_aa: CASSRDSDRSGNTIYF

j_call: TRBJ1-3
clone_size: -
v_call: TRBV10-1
d_call: -
cdr3_nt: TGCGCCAGCAGTGAGTCCGAGATCTCTGGAAACACCATATATTTT
cdr3_aa: CASSESEISGNTIYF

j_call: TRBJ2-3
clone_size: -
v_call: TRBV29-1
d_call: -
cdr3_nt: TGCAGCGTTGAAGATCTCCCAGATACGCAGTATTTT
cdr3_aa: CSVEDLPDTQYF

j_call: TRBJ1-1
clone_size: -
v_call: TRBV7-9
d_call: -
cdr3_nt: TGTGCCAGCAGCTTCCCCCAGGGGTGGGTGTTCTTT
cdr3_aa: CASSFPQGWVFF